These 9 T cell receptor beta chains were sequenced from one sample in a study of regulatory T cells in long-lasting Graves disease. Time point denoted: newly diagnosed GD, antithyroid drugs for less than 3 months. Making the TCR library involved RNA that had been extracted from PBMCs. Arm-PCR of CDR3 regions and iRepertoire HTBI primers were used to build TCR beta libraries. TCRdb itself ran the multiplex PCR reads through MiXCR, one entry per CDR3 protein. Among approximately 230,000 distinct CDR3 sequences listed, around 20% were seen once. Sample: peripheral blood mononuclear cells (PBMCs), taken at new diagnosis, from a patient treated with antithyroid drugs. The source is a female donor with Graves disease.

The gene calls are TRBV7-3 and TRBJ2-1; 7 bases align to TRBD1. From germline, CDR1 is SGHTA and CDR2 FQGTGA. This CDR3 has 13 residues. J was trimmed by 6 bases and V by 4 bases; bases with no gene match: 3. The CDR3 reads CASSYGQVNEQFF. CDR3 sequence (DNA): TGTGCCAGCAGCTACGGACAGGTCAATGAGCAGTTCTTC.

This clonotype was seen repeatedly, ten times or more. J is TRBJ2-3 and V is TRBV7-3, with no clear D. The V gene lost 2 bases and the J gene lost 0 bases, with 9 bases spanning the gap. CDR3 length equals 15 residues. CDR1 SGHTA and CDR2 FQGTGA come from the germline V gene. The CDR3 DNA sequence: TGTGCCAGCAGCTTATTTCGTGGCAGCACAGATACGCAGTATTTT. Residues: CASSLFRGSTDTQYF.

This clonotype was counted ten times or more. The J gene is TRBJ2-7, the V gene TRBV7-9; D is unresolved. Germline-derived CDR1 and CDR2 are SEHNR and FQNEAQ (reference sequence). Trimming stripped 11 bases from V and 1 base from J, with 18 bases between. The CDR3 loop spans 14 amino acids. CDR3 in DNA: TGTGCCCCGAAAGCCCCAGCAGGTTCCTACGAGCAGTACTTC. It is translated as CAPKAPAGSYEQYF.

This clonotype has a count of ten or more. V usage is TRBV19 and J usage is TRBJ1-1, with D unresolved. V lost 4 bases and J lost 0, with 6 bases in between. CDR3 size: 13 residues. Germline values: CDR1 LNHDA, CDR2 SQIVND (reference sequence). CDR3 in DNA: TGTGCCAGTAGTAAGTTATTGAACACTGAAGCTTTCTTT. Encoded protein: CASSKLLNTEAFF.

This clonotype has at least ten counts. The chain is built from TRBV3-1 and TRBJ1-3, with a tentative D call TRBD1 (5 bases). Germline assignment: CDR1 LGHDT and CDR2 YNNKEL (reference sequence). The CDR3 consists of 15 residues. The V gene lost 1 base and the J gene lost 2 bases, with 9 bases spanning the gap. This chain's CDR3 is CASSQGARAGNTIYF. For the CDR3, the DNA is TGTGCCAGCAGCCAAGGGGCCAGGGCTGGAAACACCATATATTTT. The full variable domain, its missing parts supplied by reference TRBV3-1 and TRBJ1-3, is DTAVSQTPKYLVTQMGNDKSIKCEQNLGHDTMYWYKQDSKKFLKIMFSYNNKELIINETVPNRFSPKSPDKAHLNLHINSLELGDSAVYFCASSQGARAGNTIYFGEGSWLTVV.

This chain links TRBV11-2 with TRBJ1-2, with D possibly matching TRBD1 (5 bases). The germline CDR1 and CDR2 sequences are SGHAT and FQNNGV. V was shortened by 4 bases and J by 8 bases, with 17 bases between the two germline ends. The CDR3 covers 14 residues. The CDR3 loop is CASSSPSGERGYTF. In DNA, the CDR3 is TGTGCCAGCAGCTCCCCGTCGGGGGAAAGGGGCTACACCTTC. The complete variable domain, with remaining parts taken from reference TRBV11-2 and TRBJ1-2, reads EAGVAQSPRYKIIEKRQSVAFWCNPISGHATLYWYQQILGQGPKLLIQFQNNGVVDDSQLPKDRFSAERLKGVDSTLKIQPAKLEDSAVYLCASSSPSGERGYTFGSGTRLTVV.

This clonotype was observed at least ten times. V gene TRBV12-3 or TRBV12-4 combines with J gene TRBJ1-6; D uncertain. This CDR3 region has 13 residues. The ends were cut back, 3 bases at V and 8 bases at J, with 8 bases in the middle. This chain's CDR3 is CASSFLFDSPLHF. The CDR3 DNA reads TGTGCCAGCAGTTTCCTTTTTGATTCACCCCTCCACTTT.

The chain employs TRBV14 and TRBJ2-3, with D perhaps being TRBD1 or TRBD2 (5 bases each). Germline V gives CDR1 SGHDN, CDR2 FVKESK. Trimming removed 0 bases from V and 4 bases from J, with 8 bases in between. There are 14 residues in the CDR3. In DNA form, the CDR3 reads TGTGCCAGCAGCCAAGAAAAGGGACCAGATACGCAGTATTTT. Translated: CASSQEKGPDTQYF. The whole variable domain, remainder taken from reference TRBV14 and TRBJ2-3, is EAGVTQFPSHSVIEKGQTVTLRCDPISGHDNLYWYRRVMGKEIKFLLHFVKESKQDESGMPNNRFLAERTGGTYSTLKVQPAELEDSGVYFCASSQEKGPDTQYFGPGTRLTVL.

This clonotype was observed many times. The CDR3 DNA is TGTGCCAGCAGCCTTACAGGGTACAATGGCTACACCTTC. This codes for CASSLTGYNGYTF. The chain couples TRBV12-3 or TRBV12-4 to TRBJ1-2, with D perhaps TRBD1 (6 bases). This CDR3 is 13 amino acids long. Trimming cost V 6 bases and J 6 bases, with 14 bases left between them.